This TCR beta chain was identified in a study of cytomegalovirus exposure and HLA in healthy donors (dated by TCRdb to between 2016 and 2019). In terms of the full investigation: According to an earlier analysis of a few hundred of the donors, some 180 million T cells yielded roughly 110 million unique TCR beta sequences and 250 to 350 Gb of sequence data. Class I and class II HLA loci were covered by the typing at four-digit resolution. A separate validation cohort of roughly 130 different subjects was used in addition to the approximately 700-subject first cohort. In an earlier analysis of 587 of the donors, high-throughput TCR beta sequencing was used to judge whether each TCR beta V gene segment behaved as functional or pseudogenic. Rather than using new phenotypic data, the later analysis identified candidate immune exposures from TCR beta sequences and from how often those sequences occurred across donors. In a later analysis, previously published TCR beta repertoires from 670 or so donors were re-analyzed and high-resolution HLA genotyping was added so that TCR occurrence patterns could be studied. All discovery cohort repertoires had been generated using a single sequencing platform. The study used immunosequencing to profile the T cell repertoires of around 600 subjects and linked those repertoires to cytomegalovirus serostatus. The number of typed donors differed by locus: roughly 629-630 for A, B, C, DRB1 and DQB1; 500 to 550 for DQA1; roughly 600 for DPA1; and about 470 for DPB1. Among 350 to 400 genotyped donors of the cohort, an average of around 240,000 unique TCR beta nucleotide sequences were sequenced per donor, around 18% of them non-productive. Roughly five DR-DQ haplotypes were treated as single units for association and clustering because of strong linkage in the cohort. A later genetic analysis used genome-wide SNP genotypes for about three fifths of the roughly 700 donors, treating that subset as a discovery cohort. Donor age, sex, ethnicity and CMV serostatus were compiled alongside the repertoire data. Of the roughly 390 genotyped donors, 75% to 85% were placed in the genetic ancestry cluster associated with self-reported Caucasian donors. The aim of the study was to test whether cataloging public T cell receptors could identify signatures of past pathogen exposure. High-throughput TCR immunosequencing, statistical association of individual TCRs with disease status, and machine learning were combined to predict cytomegalovirus infection status. About 300 gigabases of sequencing data and 78 million or so unique TCR sequences were included in an early release covering about 700 HLA-typed donors. What the study reported, not specific to this receptor: Across donors, most TCR sequences were observed very rarely, whereas some public TCRs were present in many individuals. Several of the top co-occurrence clusters appeared to be linked to parvovirus B19, influenza, CMV and Epstein-Barr virus, according to a later analysis. In a later analysis, the rate of TCR association differed among HLA loci, with DRB1 alleles having the most associated TCRs and HLA-C alleles having the fewest. In both the original and validation cohorts, the classifier was reported to diagnose cytomegalovirus status with high specificity and sensitivity. Assigning TCR associations to individual alleles was difficult when HLA alleles, especially DR and DQ, strongly co-occurred. According to a later analysis, most CMV-associated TCR beta chains appeared to be HLA-restricted, and the HLA associations seemed to be driven largely by CMV exposure. Broadly in line with IMGT annotations, most TCR beta V segments showed up in productive rearrangements about 87% or about 30% of the time in an earlier analysis of 587 of the donors. A later genetic analysis reported fewer N-insertions in productive TCRs among donors in an Asian-associated ancestry cluster than the approximately 700-donor mean. The cohort was sequenced for TCR beta chains only, and without alpha or paired-chain data the features that could be detected were limited. Roughly uniform sequencing depth across donors was assumed in presence/absence analyses, although this assumption may not hold. A cluster of highly shared sequence variants was judged likely to represent a technical artifact of the sequencing pipeline. Compared with equally common non-associated chains, HLA-associated TCR beta chains in a later analysis were more clonally expanded and had lower generation probabilities. A few of the identified cytomegalovirus-associated TCR beta chains were confirmed in vitro to be specific for cytomegalovirus antigens. CMV serostatus was the only immune exposure information available for the cohort. The authors suggested that the approach could potentially be generalized to other disease states and immunological phenotypes. A total of some 180 TCR beta chains were listed by the study as associated with cytomegalovirus. Linkage disequilibrium might explain the correlated functional status among segregating V segments, but an unknown experimental factor could not be ruled out. Because HLA typing was unavailable for some donors at each locus, only the typed subset was used in association tests. V-gene and J-gene trimming of TCR beta chains was associated with a missense DCLRE1C variant in a later genetic analysis, and the association was replicated in an independent cohort. Because counts were too low, seventeen rarely observed V segments, including chromosome 9 orphons, were excluded from the earlier analysis of a few hundred of the donors. In a later analysis, about 16,000 TCR beta sequences were associated with specific HLA alleles at a false discovery rate of 0.05. A further reported finding was that TCR beta sequences accurately predicted the HLA-A and HLA-B alleles for most subjects in the first cohort.

As regards this clone: Its target antigen remains unknown. It has no much larger one-base neighbor in the sample; base qualities were not kept.

The library was produced with the immunoSEQ multiplex PCR assay. A mixture of 60 forward primers for TCR Vbeta segments and 13 reverse primers for TCR Jbeta segments was used in the multiplex PCR. The CDR3 region of rearranged TCR beta genes was amplified from genomic DNA by a multiplex PCR assay. On the Illumina HiSeq System, the amplified TCR beta libraries were sequenced as 87-base-pair reads. The original methods were these. Across the 640 or so repertoires, a later analysis counted tens of millions of unique TCR beta chains, 9.5 million to 13 million of which were shared by at least two donors. Raw reads were error-corrected and collapsed into unique sequences by a nearest-neighbor algorithm in which closely related sequences were merged to remove PCR and sequencing errors. V, D and J gene segments were assigned by aligning CDR3 sequences to IMGT reference sequences. For a sequence to be retained, at least a six-nucleotide match to both a V gene segment and a J gene segment was required. A rearrangement counted as productive if the CDR3 had no stop codons and remained in frame with V and J, and every other rearrangement counted as non-productive. Following IMGT convention, CDR3 was defined as the stretch from the second conserved V-encoded cysteine to the conserved J-encoded phenylalanine. The earlier analysis of a few hundred of the donors excluded sequences that lacked an unambiguous match to a single V gene segment. In an earlier analysis of 587 of the donors, a V segment was called functional when productive rearrangements were above 56.7%, and segregating when the standard deviation between donors exceeded 5%. A statistical classification framework was developed to diagnose cytomegalovirus status using the catalog of TCR beta chain sequences. V and J gene assignment, in a later analysis, came from comparing TCR nucleotide sequences with IMGT/GENE-DB human TR gene sequences. In a later analysis, CDR3 sequences and most-parsimonious VDJ recombination scenarios were assigned using the TCRdist pipeline. In a later analysis, every TCR beta chain was defined by the combination of its CDR3 amino acid sequence and its V-gene family, and reads without a unique V-gene family were dropped. In a later analysis, approximately 590 highly shared, low-generation-probability nucleotide sequences were removed to address suspected cross-contamination and a sequencing artifact. In a later analysis, a clonal expansion index was calculated for each public chain from normalized within-repertoire ranks of inferred template counts. A later analysis computed generation probabilities with a VDJ recombination model fitted to out-of-frame rearrangements, and checked the results against IGoR. In a later analysis, TCR-TCR, TCR-HLA and TCR-CMV co-occurrence was scored with hypergeometric tests, and a repertoire-size bias correction was applied to TCR pairs. False discovery rates were estimated in a later analysis by permuting HLA or CMV assignments 20 times. In a later analysis, co-occurring TCRs were grouped with DBSCAN, and TCRdist sequence similarity was added when clustering was performed within HLA-allele-positive subsets. For co-occurrence clustering, repertoires with fewer than 30,000 or more than 120,000 public chains were excluded, along with roughly 5 repertoires with anomalous nucleotide sharing. TCRdb took over this immuneACCESS table, retaining in-frame rearrangements with V and J assigned. Such tables are incomplete; in checked studies, under half of the missing clones stem from an unresolved V gene, and the remainder is unexplained. V, J and clone size reflect that table, while D and trimming were determined from the DNA. This sample has some 190,000 clones in its table, and about four fifths of those were observed once. Approximately 3.6% of the sample goes to the ten largest clones.

The cohort consisted of 600 or so healthy bone marrow donors. At the time of sampling, every cohort member was nominally healthy, though immune exposures that went unrecorded were likely present. The donor tested CMV seropositive, placing the donor among the 250 to 350 seropositive members of the cohort. A peripheral blood sample was collected from each donor, and TCR beta sequencing was performed on peripheral blood mononuclear cells. Genomic DNA was extracted from the blood cell samples with the Qiagen DNeasy Blood Extraction Kit. This clonotype originated in a man in his forties in good health and CMV-seropositive. The sample was PBMCs.

The nucleotide sequence is given as TGCGCCAGCAGCTCCGGGACTAGACCTTTGGAGACCCAGTACTTC. The resulting protein is CASSSGTRPLETQYF. In this chain, TRBV5-1 is recombined with TRBJ2-5, and TRBD2 matches 8 of the central bases. The CDR3 has 15 amino acids, counting the end cysteine and phenylalanine. This entry keeps only the CDR3 DNA: 45 bases, framed from base 1. Germline trimming: 3 bases from V, 5 bases from J; junction bases outside gene matches: 9. The CDR1 and CDR2 encoded by the germline V gene are SGHRS and YFSETQ.